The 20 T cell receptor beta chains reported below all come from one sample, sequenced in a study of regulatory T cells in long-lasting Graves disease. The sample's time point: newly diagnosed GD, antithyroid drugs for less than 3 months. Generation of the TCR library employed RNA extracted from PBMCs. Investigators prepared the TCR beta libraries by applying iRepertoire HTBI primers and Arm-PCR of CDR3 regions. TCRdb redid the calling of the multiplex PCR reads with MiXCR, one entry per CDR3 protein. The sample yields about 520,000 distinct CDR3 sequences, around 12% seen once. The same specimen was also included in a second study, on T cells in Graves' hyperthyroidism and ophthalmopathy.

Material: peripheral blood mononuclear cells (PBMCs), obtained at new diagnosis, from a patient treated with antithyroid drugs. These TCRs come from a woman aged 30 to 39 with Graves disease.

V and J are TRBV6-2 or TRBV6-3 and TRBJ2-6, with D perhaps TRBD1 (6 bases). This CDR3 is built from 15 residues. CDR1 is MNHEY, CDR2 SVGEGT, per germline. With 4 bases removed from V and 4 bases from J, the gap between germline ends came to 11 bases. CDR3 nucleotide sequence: TGTGCCAGCAGTTCCAGGGGCACCGGGGCCAACGTCCTGACTTTC. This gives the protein CASSSRGTGANVLTF.

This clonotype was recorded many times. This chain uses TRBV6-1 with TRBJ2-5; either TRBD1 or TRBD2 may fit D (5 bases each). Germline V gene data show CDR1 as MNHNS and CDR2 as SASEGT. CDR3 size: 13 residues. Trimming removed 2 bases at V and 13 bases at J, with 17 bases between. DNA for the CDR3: TGTGCCAGCAGTGAACTCGAGGGGCCTCCCTGGTACTTC. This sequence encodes CASSELEGPPWYF.

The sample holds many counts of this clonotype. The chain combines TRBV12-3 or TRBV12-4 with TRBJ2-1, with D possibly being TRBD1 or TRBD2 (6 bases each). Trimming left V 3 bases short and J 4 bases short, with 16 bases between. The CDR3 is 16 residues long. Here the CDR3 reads CASSFGAGQPYNEQFF. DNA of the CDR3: TGTGCCAGCAGTTTCGGGGCGGGACAACCTTACAATGAGCAGTTCTTC.

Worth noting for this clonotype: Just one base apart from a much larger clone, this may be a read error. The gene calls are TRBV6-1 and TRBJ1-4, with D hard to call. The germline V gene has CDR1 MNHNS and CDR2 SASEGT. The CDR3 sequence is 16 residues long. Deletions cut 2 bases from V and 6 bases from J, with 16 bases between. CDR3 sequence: CASSESLVRPDEKLFF. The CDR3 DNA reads TGTGCCAGCAGTGAATCGTTGGTTCGGCCGGATGAAAAACTGTTTTTT.

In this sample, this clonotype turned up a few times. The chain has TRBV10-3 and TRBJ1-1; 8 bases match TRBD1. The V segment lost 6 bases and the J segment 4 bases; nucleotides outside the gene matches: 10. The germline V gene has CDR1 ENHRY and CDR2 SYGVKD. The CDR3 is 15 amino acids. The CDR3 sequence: CAIRQGANPGTEAFF. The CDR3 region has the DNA TGTGCCATCAGGCAGGGGGCGAATCCGGGCACTGAAGCTTTCTTT.

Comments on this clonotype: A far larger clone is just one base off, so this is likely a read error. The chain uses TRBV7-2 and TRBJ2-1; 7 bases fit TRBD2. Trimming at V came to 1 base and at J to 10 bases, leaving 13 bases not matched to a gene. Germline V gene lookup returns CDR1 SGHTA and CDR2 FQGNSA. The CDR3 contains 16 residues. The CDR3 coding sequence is TGTGCCAGCAGCTTAGGCGAGGTCACTAGCGTCTACGAGCAGTTCTTC. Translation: CASSLGEVTSVYEQFF.

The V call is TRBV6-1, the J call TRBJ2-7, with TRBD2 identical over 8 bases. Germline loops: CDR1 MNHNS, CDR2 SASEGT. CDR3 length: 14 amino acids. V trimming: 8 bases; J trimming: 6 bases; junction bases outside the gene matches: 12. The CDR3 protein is CASRSGSSYAEQYF. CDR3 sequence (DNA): TGTGCCAGCCGCAGCGGGAGTAGCTATGCCGAGCAGTACTTC.

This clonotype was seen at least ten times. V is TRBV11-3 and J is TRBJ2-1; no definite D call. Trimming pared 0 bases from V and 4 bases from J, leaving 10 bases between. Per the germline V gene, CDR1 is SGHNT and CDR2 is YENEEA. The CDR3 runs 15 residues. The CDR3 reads CASSLDQAGYNEQFF. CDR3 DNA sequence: TGTGCCAGCAGCTTAGATCAGGCCGGATACAATGAGCAGTTCTTC.

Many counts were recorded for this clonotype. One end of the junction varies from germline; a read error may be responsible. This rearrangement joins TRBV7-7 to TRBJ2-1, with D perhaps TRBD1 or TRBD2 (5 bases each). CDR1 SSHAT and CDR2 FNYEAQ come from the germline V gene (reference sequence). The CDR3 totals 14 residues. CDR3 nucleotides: TGTGCTAGCAGCCAAGGGACCTCCTACAATGAGCAGTTCTTC. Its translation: CASSQGTSYNEQFF.

CDR3 sequence (DNA): TGTGCCAGCAGACTAGGGGGACCCACGGTCAATGAGCAGTTCTTC. It yields the protein CASRLGGPTVNEQFF. The chain employs TRBV28 and TRBJ2-1, with a weak D call TRBD1 (6 bases). Trimming took 6 bases from V and 6 from J, leaving 18 bases between them. The CDR3 has 15 amino acids. The germline gives CDR1 MDHEN, CDR2 SYDVKM. The complete variable domain, with remaining parts taken from reference TRBV28 and TRBJ2-1, reads DVKVTQSSRYLVKRTGEKVFLECVQDMDHENMFWYRQDPGLGLRLIYFSYDVKMKEKGDIPEGYSVSREKKERFSLILESASTNQTSMYLCASRLGGPTVNEQFFGPGTRLTVL.

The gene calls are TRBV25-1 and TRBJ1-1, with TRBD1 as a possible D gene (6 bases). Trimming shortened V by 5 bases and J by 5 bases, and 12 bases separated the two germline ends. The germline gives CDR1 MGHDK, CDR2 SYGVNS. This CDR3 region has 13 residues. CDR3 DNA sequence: TGTGCCAGCAGTCCCGGGACATTGACTGAAGCTTTCTTT. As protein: CASSPGTLTEAFF.

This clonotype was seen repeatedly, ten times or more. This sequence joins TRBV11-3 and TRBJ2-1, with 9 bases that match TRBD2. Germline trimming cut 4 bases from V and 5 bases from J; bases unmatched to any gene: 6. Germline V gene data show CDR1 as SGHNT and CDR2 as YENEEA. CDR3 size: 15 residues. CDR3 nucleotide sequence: TGTGCCAGCAGCTCAGGACTAGCGCGACACAATGAGCAGTTCTTC. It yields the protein CASSSGLARHNEQFF.

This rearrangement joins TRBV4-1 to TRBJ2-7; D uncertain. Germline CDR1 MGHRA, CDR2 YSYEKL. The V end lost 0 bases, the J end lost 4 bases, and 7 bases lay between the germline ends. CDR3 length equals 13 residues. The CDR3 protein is CASSQDSGYEQYF. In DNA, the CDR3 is TGCGCCAGCAGCCAAGATAGTGGGTACGAGCAGTACTTC.

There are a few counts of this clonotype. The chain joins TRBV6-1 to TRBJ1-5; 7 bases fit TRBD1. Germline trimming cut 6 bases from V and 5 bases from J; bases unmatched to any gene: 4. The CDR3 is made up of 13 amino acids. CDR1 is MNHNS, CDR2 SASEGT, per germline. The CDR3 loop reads CASRQTGYQPQHF. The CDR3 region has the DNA TGTGCCAGCAGGCAGACAGGGTATCAGCCCCAGCATTTT.

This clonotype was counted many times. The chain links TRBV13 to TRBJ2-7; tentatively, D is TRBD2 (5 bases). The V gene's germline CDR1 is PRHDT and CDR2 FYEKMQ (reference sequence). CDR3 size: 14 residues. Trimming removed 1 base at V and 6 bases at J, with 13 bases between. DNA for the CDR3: TGTGCCAGCAGCTTAGCGGGATCGGGTCGCGAGCAGTACTTC. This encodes CASSLAGSGREQYF. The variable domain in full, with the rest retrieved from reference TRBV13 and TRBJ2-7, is AAGVIQSPRHLIKEKRETATLKCYPIPRHDTVYWYQQGPGQDPQFLISFYEKMQSDKGSIPDRFSAQQFSDYHSELNMSSLELGDSALYFCASSLAGSGREQYFGPGTRLTVT.

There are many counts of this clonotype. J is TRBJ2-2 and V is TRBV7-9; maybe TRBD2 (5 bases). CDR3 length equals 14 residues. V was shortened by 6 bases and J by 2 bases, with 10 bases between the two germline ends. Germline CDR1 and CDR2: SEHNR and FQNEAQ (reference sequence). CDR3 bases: TGTGCCAGCAGTTTGAGACTAAACACCGGGGAGCTGTTTTTT. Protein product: CASSLRLNTGELFF.

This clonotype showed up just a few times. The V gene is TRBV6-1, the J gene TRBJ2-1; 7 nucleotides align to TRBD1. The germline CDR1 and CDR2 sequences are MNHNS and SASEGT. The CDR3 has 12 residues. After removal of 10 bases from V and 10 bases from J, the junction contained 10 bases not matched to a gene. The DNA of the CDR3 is TGTGCCACCCGTATCGGACAGGCCGAGCAGTTCTTC. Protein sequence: CATRIGQAEQFF.

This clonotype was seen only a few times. The CDR3 sequence is CSARDVDRPRAYEQYF. The CDR3, as DNA: TGCAGTGCTAGAGACGTAGACAGGCCAAGGGCCTACGAGCAGTACTTC. This chain links TRBV20-1 with TRBJ2-7, with D perhaps matching TRBD1 (6 bases). The ends were cut back, 0 bases at V and 2 bases at J, with 17 bases in the middle. CDR3 length: 16 residues. CDR1 DFQATT and CDR2 SNEGSKA come from the germline V gene (reference sequence).

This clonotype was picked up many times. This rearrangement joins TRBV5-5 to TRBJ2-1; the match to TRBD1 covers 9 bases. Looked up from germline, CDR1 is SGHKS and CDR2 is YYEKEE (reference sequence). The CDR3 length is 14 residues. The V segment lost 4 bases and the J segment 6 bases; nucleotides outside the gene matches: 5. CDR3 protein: CASSTGQGFNEQFF. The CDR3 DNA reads TGTGCCAGCAGCACGGGACAGGGATTCAATGAGCAGTTCTTC.

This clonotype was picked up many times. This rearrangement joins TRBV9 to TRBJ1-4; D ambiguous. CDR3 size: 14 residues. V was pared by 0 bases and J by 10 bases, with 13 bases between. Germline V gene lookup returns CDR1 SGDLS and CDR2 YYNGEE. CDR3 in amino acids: CASSVDSASGKLFF. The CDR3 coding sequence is TGTGCCAGCAGCGTAGATTCCGCAAGTGGAAAACTGTTTTTT.